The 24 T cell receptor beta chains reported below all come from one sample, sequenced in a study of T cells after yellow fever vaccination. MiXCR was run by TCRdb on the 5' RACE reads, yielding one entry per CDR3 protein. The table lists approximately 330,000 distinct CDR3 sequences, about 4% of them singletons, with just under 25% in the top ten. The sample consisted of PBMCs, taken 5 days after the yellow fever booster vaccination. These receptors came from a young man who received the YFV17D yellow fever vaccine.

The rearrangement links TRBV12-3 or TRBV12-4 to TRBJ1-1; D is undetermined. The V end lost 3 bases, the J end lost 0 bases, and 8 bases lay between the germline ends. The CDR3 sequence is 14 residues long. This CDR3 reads CASSFSVLNTEAFF. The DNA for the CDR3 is TGTGCCAGCAGTTTCTCCGTGTTGAACACTGAAGCTTTCTTT.

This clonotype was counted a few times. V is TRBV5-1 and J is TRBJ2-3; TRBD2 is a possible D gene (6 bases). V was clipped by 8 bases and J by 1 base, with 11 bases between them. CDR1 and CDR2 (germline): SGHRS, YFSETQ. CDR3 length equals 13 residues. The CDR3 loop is CASSGLGTDTQYF. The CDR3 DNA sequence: TGCGCCAGTTCGGGACTGGGCACAGATACGCAGTATTTT.

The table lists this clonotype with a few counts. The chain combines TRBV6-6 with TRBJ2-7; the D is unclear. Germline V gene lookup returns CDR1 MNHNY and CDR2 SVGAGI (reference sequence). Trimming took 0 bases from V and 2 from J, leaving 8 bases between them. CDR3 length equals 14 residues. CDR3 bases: TGTGCCAGCAGTTACTCGGGTGGGACCTACGAGCAGTACGTC. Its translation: CASSYSGGTYEQYV.

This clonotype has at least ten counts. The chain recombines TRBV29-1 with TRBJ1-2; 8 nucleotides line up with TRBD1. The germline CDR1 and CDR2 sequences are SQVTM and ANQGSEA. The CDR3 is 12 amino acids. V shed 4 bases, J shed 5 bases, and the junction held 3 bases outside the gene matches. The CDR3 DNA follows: TGCAGCGTTGGGACAGGGAGATATGGCTACACCTTC. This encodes CSVGTGRYGYTF.

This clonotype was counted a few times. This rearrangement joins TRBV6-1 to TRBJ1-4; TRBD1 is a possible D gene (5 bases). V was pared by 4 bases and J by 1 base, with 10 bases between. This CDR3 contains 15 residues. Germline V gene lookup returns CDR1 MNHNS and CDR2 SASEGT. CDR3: CASSGRVGTNEKLFF. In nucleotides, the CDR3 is TGTGCCAGCAGTGGCAGGGTGGGAACTAATGAAAAACTGTTTTTT.

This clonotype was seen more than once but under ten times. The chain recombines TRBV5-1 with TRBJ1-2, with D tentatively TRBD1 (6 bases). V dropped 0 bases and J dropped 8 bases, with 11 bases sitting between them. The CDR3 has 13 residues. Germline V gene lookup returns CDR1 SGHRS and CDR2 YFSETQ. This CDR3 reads CASSLAGASGYTF. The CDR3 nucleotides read TGCGCCAGCAGCTTGGCGGGGGCTTCCGGCTACACCTTC.

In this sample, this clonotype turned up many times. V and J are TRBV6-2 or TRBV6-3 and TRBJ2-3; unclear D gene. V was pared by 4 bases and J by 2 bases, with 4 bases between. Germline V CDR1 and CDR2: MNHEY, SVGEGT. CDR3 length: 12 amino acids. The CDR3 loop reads CASSSFTDTQYF. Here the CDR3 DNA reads TGTGCCAGCAGTTCCTTCACAGATACGCAGTATTTT.

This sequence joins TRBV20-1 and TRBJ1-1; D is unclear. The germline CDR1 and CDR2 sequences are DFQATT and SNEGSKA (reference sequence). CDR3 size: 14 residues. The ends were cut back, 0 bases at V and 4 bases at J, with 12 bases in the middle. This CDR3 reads CSARDTRVGTEAFF. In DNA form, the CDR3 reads TGCAGTGCTAGAGATACGAGAGTAGGCACTGAAGCTTTCTTT.

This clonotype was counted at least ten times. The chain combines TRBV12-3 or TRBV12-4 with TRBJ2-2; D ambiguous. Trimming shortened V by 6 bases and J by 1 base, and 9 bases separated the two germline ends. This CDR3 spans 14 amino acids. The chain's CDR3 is CASRNARNTGELFF. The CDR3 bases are TGTGCCAGCAGAAACGCACGGAACACCGGGGAGCTGTTTTTT.

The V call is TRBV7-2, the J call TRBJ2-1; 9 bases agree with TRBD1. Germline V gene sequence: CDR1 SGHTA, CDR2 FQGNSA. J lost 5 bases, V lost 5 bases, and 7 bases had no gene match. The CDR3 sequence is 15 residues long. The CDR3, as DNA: TGTGCCAGCAGCCGCGACAGGGGGTCAGACAATGAGCAGTTCTTC. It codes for CASSRDRGSDNEQFF.

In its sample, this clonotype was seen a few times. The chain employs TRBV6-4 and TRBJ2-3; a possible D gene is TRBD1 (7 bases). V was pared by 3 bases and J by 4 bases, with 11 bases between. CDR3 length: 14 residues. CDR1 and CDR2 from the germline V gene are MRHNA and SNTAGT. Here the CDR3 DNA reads TGTGCCAGCAGTGAAGCCAGGGGGGCAGATACGCAGTATTTT. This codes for CASSEARGADTQYF.

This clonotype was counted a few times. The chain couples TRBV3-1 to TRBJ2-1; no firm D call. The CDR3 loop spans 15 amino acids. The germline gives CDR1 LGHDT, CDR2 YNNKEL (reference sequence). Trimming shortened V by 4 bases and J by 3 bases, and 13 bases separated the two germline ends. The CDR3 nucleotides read TGTGCCAGCAGCCCTACAGCAAACTACTACAATGAGCAGTTCTTC. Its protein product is CASSPTANYYNEQFF.

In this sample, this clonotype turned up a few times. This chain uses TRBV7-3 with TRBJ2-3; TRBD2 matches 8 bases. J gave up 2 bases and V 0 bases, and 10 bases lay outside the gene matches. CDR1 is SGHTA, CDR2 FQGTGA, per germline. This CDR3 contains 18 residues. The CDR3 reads CASSLTSQRGRFTDTQYF. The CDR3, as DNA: TGTGCCAGCAGCTTAACGAGTCAGCGGGGGAGGTTCACAGATACGCAGTATTTT.

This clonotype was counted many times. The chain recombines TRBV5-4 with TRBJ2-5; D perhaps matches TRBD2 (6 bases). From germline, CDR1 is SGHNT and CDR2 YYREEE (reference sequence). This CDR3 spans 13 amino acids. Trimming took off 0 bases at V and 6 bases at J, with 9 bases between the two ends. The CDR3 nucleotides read TGTGCCAGCAGCTTGGGGGGCGGGAAGACCCAGTACTTC. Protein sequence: CASSLGGGKTQYF.

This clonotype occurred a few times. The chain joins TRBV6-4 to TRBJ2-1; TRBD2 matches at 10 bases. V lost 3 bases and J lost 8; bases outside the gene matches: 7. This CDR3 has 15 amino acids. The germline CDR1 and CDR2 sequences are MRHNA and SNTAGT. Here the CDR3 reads CASSESGGARDEQFF. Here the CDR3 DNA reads TGTGCCAGCAGTGAGAGCGGGGGGGCCCGCGATGAGCAGTTCTTC.

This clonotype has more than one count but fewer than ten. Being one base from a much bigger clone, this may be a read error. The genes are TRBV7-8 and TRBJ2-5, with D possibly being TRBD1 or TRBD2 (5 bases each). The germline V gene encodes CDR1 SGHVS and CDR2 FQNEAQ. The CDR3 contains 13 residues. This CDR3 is CASNPGDQETLYF. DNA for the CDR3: TGTGCCAGCAACCCCGGGGACCAAGAGACCCTGTACTTC.

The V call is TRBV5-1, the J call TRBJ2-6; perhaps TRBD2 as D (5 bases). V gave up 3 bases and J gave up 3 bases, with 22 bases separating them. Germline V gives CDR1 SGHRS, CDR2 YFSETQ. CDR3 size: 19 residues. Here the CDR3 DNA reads TGCGCCAGCAGCTCACGAATGATAGCAAGAGGGTATGGGGCCAACGTCCTGACTTTC. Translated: CASSSRMIARGYGANVLTF.

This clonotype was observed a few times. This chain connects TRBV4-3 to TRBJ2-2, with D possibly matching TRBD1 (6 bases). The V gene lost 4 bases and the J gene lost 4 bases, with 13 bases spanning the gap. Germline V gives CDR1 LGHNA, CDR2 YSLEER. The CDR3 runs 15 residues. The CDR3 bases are TGCGCCAGCAGCCGAGCGCAGGGGAGCACCGGGGAGCTGTTTTTT. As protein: CASSRAQGSTGELFF.

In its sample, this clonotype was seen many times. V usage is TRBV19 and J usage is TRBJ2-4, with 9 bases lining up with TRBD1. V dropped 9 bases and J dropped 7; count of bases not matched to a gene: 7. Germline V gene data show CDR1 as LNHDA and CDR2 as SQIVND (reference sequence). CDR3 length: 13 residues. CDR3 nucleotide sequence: TGTGCCAGCAATGACAGGGGGTGGAACATTCAGTACTTC. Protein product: CASNDRGWNIQYF.

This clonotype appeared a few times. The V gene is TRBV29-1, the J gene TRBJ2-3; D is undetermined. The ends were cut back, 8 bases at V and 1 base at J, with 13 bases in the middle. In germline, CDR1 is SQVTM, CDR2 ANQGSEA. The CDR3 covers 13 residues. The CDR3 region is CSSAFSRTDTQYF. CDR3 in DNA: TGCAGCTCCGCCTTTAGCCGCACAGATACGCAGTATTTT.

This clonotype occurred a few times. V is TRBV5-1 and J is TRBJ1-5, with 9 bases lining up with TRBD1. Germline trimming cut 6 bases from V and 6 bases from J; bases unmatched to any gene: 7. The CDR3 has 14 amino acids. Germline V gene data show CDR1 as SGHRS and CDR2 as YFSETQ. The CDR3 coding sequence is TGCGCCAGCAAAGAGGGGACAGGGATTCAGCCCCAGCATTTT. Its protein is CASKEGTGIQPQHF.

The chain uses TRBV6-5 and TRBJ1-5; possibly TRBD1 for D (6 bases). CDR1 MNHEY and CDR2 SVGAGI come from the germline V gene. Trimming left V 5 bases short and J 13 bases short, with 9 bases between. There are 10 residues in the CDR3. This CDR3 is CASSNRVQHF. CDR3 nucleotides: TGTGCCAGCAGTAACAGGGTTCAGCATTTT.

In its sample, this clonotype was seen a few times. The CDR3 spells CASSYNMNTEAFF. The CDR3 nucleotides read TGTGCCAGCAGTTATAACATGAACACTGAAGCTTTCTTT. V is TRBV14 and J is TRBJ1-1; D is uncertain. V dropped 6 bases and J dropped 0 bases, with 8 bases sitting between them. The CDR3 is made up of 13 amino acids. The germline CDR1 and CDR2 sequences are SGHDN and FVKESK.

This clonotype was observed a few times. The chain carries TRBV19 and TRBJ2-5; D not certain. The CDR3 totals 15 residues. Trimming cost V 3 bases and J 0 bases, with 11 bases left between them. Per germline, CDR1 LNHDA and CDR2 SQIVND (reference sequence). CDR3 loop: CASSMGFGYQETQYF. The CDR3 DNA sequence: TGTGCCAGTAGTATGGGGTTCGGCTACCAAGAGACCCAGTACTTC.